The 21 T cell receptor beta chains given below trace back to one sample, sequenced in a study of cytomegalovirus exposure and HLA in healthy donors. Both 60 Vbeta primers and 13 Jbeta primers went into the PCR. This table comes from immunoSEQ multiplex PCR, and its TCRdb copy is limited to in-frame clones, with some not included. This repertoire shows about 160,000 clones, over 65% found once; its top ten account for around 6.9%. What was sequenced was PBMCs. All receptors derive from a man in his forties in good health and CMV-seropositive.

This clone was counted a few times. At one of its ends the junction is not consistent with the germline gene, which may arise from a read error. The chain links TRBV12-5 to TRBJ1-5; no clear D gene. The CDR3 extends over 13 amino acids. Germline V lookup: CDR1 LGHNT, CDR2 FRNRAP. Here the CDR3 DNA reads TGTGCTAGTGGGTTGGGAGGGTATCAGCCCCAGCATTTT. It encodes CASGLGGYQPQHF.

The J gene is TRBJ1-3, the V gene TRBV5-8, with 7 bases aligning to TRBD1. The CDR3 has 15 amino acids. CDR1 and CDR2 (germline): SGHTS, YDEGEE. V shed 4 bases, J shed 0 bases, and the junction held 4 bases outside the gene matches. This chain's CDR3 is CASSVGQNSGNTIYF. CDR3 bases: TGTGCCAGCAGCGTGGGACAGAACTCTGGAAACACCATATATTTT.

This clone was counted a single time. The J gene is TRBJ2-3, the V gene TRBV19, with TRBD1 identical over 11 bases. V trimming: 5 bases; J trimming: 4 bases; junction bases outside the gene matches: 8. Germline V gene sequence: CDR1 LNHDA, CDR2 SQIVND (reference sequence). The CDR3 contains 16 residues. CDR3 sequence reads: CASSPRTGGAADTQYF. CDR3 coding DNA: TGTGCCAGTAGTCCTCGGACAGGGGGCGCGGCAGATACGCAGTATTTT.

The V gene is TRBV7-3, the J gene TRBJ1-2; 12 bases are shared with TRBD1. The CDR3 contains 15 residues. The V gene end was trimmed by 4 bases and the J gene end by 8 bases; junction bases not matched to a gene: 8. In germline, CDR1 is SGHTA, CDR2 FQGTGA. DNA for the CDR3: TGTGCCAGCAGCTCCGGGACAGGGGGCCTTGGGGGCTACACCTTC. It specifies CASSSGTGGLGGYTF.

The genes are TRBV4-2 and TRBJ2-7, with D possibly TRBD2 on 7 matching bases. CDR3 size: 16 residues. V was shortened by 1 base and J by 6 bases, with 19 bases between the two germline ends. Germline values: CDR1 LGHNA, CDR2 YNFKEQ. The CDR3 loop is CASSQGEGGGQVEQYF. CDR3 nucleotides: TGTGCCAGCAGCCAAGGGGAAGGGGGGGGGCAGGTCGAGCAGTACTTC.

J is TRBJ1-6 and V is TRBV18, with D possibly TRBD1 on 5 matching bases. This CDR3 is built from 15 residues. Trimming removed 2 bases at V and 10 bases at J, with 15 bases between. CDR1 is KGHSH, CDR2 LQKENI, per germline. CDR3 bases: TGTGCCAGCTCACCATCAGTCAGGGTCGGCTCACCCCTCCACTTT. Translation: CASSPSVRVGSPLHF.

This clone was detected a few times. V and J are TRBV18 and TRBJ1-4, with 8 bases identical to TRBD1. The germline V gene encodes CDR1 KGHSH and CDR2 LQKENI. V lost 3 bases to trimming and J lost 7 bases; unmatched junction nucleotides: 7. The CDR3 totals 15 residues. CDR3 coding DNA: TGTGCCAGCTCACCTAAGGACAGGGCGGGTGAAAAACTGTTTTTT. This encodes CASSPKDRAGEKLFF.

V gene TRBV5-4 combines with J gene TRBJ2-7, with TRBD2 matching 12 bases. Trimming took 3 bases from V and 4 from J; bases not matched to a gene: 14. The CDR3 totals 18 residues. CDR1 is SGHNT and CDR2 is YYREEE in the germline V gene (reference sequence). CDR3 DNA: TGTGCCAGCAGCTATGGGACTAGCGGGTACCGCTCTTCTTACGAGCAGTACTTC. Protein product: CASSYGTSGYRSSYEQYF.

In DNA, the CDR3 is TGTGCCAGCAGCTTAAGCGGGCTTAACACAGATACGCAGTATTTT. This gives the protein CASSLSGLNTDTQYF. The rearrangement links TRBV7-2 to TRBJ2-3; possible D gene TRBD2, 6 bases. V was trimmed by 2 bases and J by 2 bases, leaving 11 bases between them. This CDR3 spans 15 amino acids. Germline V gene sequence: CDR1 SGHTA, CDR2 FQGNSA.

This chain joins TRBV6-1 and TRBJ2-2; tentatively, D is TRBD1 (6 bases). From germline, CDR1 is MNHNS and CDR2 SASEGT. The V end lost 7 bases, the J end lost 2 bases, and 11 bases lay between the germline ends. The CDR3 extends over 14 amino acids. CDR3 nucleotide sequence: TGTGCCAGCACCTTGGGACACAACACCGGGGAGCTGTTTTTT. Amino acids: CASTLGHNTGELFF.

CDR3 DNA sequence: TGCGCCAGCAGCTTGTGGGGAAGCGGGGGTTACAATGAGCAGTTCTTC. Translation: CASSLWGSGGYNEQFF. The V call is TRBV5-1, the J call TRBJ2-1; TRBD2 aligns across 8 bases. The CDR3 contains 16 residues. Trimming removed 1 base from V and 4 bases from J; junction bases left unmatched: 7. CDR1 is SGHRS, CDR2 YFSETQ, per germline. Based on the CDR3 plus reference TRBV5-1 and TRBJ2-1, the full variable domain is KAGVTQTPRYLIKTRGQQVTLSCSPISGHRSVSWYQQTPGQGLQFLFEYFSETQRNKGNFPGRFSGRQFSNSRSEMNVSTLELGDSALYLCASSLWGSGGYNEQFFGPGTRLTVL.

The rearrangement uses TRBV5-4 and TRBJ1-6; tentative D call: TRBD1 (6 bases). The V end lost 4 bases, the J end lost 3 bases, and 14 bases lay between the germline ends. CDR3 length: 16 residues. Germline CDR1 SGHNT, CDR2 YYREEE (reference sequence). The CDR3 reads CASSAGGGGYNSPLHF. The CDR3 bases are TGTGCCAGCAGCGCCGGGGGCGGGGGCTATAATTCACCCCTCCACTTT.

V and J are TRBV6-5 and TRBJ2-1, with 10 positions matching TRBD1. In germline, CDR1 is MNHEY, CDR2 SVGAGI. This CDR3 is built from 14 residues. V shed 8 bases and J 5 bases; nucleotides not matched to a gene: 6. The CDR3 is CASRRGQGHNEQFF. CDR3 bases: TGTGCCAGCCGTCGGGGACAGGGGCACAATGAGCAGTTCTTC.

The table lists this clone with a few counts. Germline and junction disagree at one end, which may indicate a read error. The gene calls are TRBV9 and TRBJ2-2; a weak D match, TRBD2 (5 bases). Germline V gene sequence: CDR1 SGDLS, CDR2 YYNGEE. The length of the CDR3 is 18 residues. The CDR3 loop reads CASTVGSRGLSGTGELFF. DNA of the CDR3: TGTGCCAGCACCGTAGGGTCCCGAGGCCTAAGCGGCACCGGGGAGCTGTTTTTT. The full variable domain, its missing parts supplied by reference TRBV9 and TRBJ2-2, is DSGVTQTPKHLITATGQRVTLRCSPRSGDLSVYWYQQSLDQGLQFLIQYYNGEERAKGNILERFSAQQFPDLHSELNLSSLELGDSALYFCASTVGSRGLSGTGELFFGEGSRLTVL.

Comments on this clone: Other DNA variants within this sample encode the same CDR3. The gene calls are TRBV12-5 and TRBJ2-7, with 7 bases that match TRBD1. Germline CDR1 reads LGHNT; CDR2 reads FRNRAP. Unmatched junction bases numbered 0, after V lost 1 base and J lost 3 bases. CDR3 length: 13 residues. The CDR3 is CASGLGQGYEQYF. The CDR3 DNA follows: TGTGCTAGTGGTTTGGGACAGGGCTACGAGCAGTACTTC.

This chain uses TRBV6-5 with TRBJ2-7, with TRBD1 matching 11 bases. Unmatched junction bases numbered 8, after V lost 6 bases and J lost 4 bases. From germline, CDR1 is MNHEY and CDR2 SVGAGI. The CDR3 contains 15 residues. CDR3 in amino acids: CASRPGQGAFYEQYF. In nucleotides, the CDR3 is TGTGCCAGCAGACCTGGACAGGGGGCATTTTACGAGCAGTACTTC.

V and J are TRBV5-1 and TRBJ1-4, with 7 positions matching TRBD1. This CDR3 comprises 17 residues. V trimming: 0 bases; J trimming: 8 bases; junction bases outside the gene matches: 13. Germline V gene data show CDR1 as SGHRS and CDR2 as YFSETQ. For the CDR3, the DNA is TGCGCCAGCAGCTTGGCCCTCTCTTGGGACAGACAGGAAAAACTGTTTTTT. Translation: CASSLALSWDRQEKLFF.

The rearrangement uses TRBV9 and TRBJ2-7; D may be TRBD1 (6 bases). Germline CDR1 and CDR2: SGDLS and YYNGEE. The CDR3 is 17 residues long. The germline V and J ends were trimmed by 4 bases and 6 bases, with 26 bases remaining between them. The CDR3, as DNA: TGTGCCAGCAGCTCCGGCCCTGGGGGCAGGCGTCCATCCGAGCAGTACTTC. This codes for CASSSGPGGRRPSEQYF.

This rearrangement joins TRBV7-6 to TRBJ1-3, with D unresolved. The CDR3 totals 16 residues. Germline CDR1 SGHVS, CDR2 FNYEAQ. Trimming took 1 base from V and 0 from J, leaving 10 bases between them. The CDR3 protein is CASSLGAQSSGNTIYF. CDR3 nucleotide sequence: TGTGCCAGCAGCTTAGGTGCACAGAGCTCTGGAAACACCATATATTTT.

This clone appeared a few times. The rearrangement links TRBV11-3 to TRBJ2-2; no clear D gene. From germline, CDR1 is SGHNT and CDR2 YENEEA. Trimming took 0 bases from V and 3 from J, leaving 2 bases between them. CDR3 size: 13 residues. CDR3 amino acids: CASSLDDTGELFF. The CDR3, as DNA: TGTGCCAGCAGCTTAGACGACACCGGGGAGCTGTTTTTT.

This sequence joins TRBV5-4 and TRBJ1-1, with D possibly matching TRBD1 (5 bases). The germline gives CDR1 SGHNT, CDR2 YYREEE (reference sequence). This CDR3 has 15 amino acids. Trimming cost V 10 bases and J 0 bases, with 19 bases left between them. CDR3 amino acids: CASRGGRQVNTEAFF. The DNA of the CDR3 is TGTGCCTCTCGGGGGGGACGCCAGGTGAACACTGAAGCTTTCTTT.